This T cell receptor beta chain was recorded in a study of cytomegalovirus exposure and HLA in healthy donors. Trimming took 4 bases from V and 11 from J, leaving 9 bases between them. The germline V gene has CDR1 LGHNA and CDR2 YSLEER. The CDR3 is made up of 12 amino acids. It was with 60 Vbeta and 13 Jbeta primers that the PCR ran. Sequenced by immunoSEQ multiplex PCR; TCRdb stores in-frame clones only, minus some. The table includes about 180,000 clones, around 82% detected once. The chain combines TRBV4-3 with TRBJ1-6, with D tentatively TRBD1 (5 bases). The receptor's source is a woman in her 30s in good health and CMV-seropositive. The material sequenced was PBMCs. The CDR3 DNA is TGCGCCAGCAGCCTTGGAGGGGCACCCCTCCACTTT. This encodes CASSLGGAPLHF.